The clone carrying this TCR beta chain has only one observation. Amplification of TCR beta CDR3 regions was performed using RNA transcripts as template. HTBI primers were the set used in a first-round RT-PCR of the TCR CDR3. TCRdb reanalysed the multiplex PCR reads using MiXCR and keeps one entry per CDR3 protein. Counted here are about 380,000 distinct CDR3 sequences, about a fifth occurring once; the ten biggest clones make up 35% to 45%. The record originates from a study of T cells in Graves' hyperthyroidism and ophthalmopathy. The CDR3 is 13 amino acids. Germline assignment: CDR1 MNHNS and CDR2 SASEGT. Trimming took off 6 bases at V and 6 bases at J, with 12 bases between the two ends.

This rearrangement joins TRBV6-1 to TRBJ1-5, with a possible D match to TRBD1 (5 bases). The origin of this receptor is a man between 18 and 29 years old with Graves' ophthalmopathy. Sequencing was carried out using blood. CDR3 in DNA: TGTGCCAGCAGCAGGGAACTCCTTCAGCCCCAGCATTTT. This encodes CASSRELLQPQHF.